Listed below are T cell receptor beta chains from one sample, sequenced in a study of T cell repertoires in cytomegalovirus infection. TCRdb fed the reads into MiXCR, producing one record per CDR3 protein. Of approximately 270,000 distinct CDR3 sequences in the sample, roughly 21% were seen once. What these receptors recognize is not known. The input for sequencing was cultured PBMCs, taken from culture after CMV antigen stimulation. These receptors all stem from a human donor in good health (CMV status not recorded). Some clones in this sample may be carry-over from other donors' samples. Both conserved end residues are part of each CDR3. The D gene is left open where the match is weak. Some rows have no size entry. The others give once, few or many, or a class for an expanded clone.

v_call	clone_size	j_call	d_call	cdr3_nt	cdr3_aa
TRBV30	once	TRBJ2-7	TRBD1	TGTGCCTGGAGTCCCCCGGGACAGGGTTTCTACGAGCAGTACTTC	CAWSPPGQGFYEQYF
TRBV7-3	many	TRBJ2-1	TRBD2	TGTGCCAGCAGCCCTTATGCGGGAGACGGGAATGAGCAGTTCTTC	CASSPYAGDGNEQFF
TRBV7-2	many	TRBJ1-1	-	TGTGCCAGCAGCCTCCAGGACCGGGCGAACACTGAAGCTTTCTTT	CASSLQDRANTEAFF
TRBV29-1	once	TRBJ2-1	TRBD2	TGCAGCACAACTAGCGTCTACTACAATGAGCAGTTCTTC	CSTTSVYYNEQFF
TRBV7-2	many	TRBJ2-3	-	TGTGCCAGCAGTTTGATGGAGCGGACTACGCAGTATTTT	CASSLMERTTQYF
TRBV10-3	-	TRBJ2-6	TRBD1	TGTGCCATCAGTGAGTCTCATAGAAGGGGGCGAGTAATGTCAGGGGCCAACGTCCTGACTTTC	CAISESHRRGRVMSGANVLTF
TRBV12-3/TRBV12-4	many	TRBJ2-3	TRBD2	TGTGCCAGCCGACTAGCGGGAGGGGAAGCAGATACGCAGTATTTT	CASRLAGGEADTQYF
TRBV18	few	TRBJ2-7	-	TGTGCCAGCTCATCACGGTCGGAGCAGTACTTC	CASSSRSEQYF
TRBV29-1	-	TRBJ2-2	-	TGCAGCGTTGGAGCCCAAGGGAACACCGGGGAGCTGTTTTTT	CSVGAQGNTGELFF
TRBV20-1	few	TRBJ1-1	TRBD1	TGCAGTGCTACCAGACAGGGACTCACTGAAGCTTTCTTT	CSATRQGLTEAFF
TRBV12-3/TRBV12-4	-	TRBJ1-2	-	TGTGCCAGCAGGTCCCGGGGGGTACAGGCTGGCTACACCTTC	CASRSRGVQAGYTF
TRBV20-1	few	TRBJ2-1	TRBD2	TGCAGTGCTGAAGGGACTAGCGGAAAACTATTGGGGTTTGTGTTCTCCTACAATGAGCAGTTCTTC	CSAEGTSGKLLGFVFSYNEQFF
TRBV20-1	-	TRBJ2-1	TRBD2	TGCAGTGCTTCGACTCTAGCGGGAGCACGCTACAATGAGCAGTTCTTC	CSASTLAGARYNEQFF
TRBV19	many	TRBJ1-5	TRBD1	TGTGCCACCGTCGACAGGGTGGGCAATCAGCCCCAGCATTTT	CATVDRVGNQPQHF